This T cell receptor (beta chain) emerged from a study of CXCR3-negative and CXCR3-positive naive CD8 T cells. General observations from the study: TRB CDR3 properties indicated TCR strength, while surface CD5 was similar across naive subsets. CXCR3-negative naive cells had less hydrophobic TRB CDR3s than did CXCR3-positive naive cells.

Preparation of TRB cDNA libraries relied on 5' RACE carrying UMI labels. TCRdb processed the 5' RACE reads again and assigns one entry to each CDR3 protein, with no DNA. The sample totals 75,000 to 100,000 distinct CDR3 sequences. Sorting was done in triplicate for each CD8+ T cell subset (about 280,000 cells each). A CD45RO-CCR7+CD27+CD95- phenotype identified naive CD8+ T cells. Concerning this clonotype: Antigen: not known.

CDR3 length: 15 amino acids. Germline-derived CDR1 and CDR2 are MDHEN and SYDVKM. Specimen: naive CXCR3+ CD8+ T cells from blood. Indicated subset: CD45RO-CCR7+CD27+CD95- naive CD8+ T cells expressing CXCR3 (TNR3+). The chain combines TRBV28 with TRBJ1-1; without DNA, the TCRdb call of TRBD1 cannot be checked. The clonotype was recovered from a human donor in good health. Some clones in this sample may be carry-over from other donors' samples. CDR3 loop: CASSFIGVEDTEAFF.